This TCR beta chain was documented in a study of chemoradiotherapy in HPV16-positive cancers. About the study: Candidate HPV-specific T-cell clones and common TCR motifs came from functional assays in a couple of HPV16-positive patients. Study-level points and caveats: HPV-responsive T-cell expansion during chemoradiotherapy was linked to improved recurrence-free survival in HPV16-positive patients. Candidate HPV-specific clones and E7-related TCR motifs grew in tumor during treatment.

The V end was cut by 3 bases, the J end by 6 bases, with 14 bases between. The CDR3 is made up of 14 amino acids. Looked up from germline, CDR1 is MNHEY and CDR2 is SMNVEV (reference sequence). Of note for this clone: Its antigen is not identified.

Repeated repertoire sampling spanned the course of chemoradiotherapy. Clones were sequenced by immunoSEQ multiplex PCR, and TCRdb holds only the in-frame ones, with some missing. The sample holds 12,000 or so clones; over 70% are singletons and the top ten take roughly 7%. Sampling was performed from a patient who underwent chemoradiotherapy. The genes are TRBV27 and TRBJ1-1; no clear D gene. The clonotype comes from a human donor with HPV-associated anogenital cancer. The CDR3 coding sequence is TGTGCCAGCAGTTTGAGTTCCGGCAGACCTGAAGCTTTCTTT. As protein: CASSLSSGRPEAFF.